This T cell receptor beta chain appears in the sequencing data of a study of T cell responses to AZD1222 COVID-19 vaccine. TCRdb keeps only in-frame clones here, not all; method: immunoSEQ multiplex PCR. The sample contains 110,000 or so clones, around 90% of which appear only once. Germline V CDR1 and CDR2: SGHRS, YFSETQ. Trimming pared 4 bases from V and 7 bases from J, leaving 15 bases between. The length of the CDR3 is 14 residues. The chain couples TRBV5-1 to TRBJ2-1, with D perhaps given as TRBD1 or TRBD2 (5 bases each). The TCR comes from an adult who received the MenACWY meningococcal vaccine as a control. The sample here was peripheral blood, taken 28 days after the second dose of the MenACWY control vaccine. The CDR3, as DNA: TGCGCCAGCAGCCCGGCCGGGACCCCTAATGAGCAGTTCTTC. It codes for CASSPAGTPNEQFF.